This is a list of T cell receptor beta chains from one sample in a study of T cell responses to AZD1222 COVID-19 vaccine. TCRdb keeps only in-frame clones here, not all; method: immunoSEQ multiplex PCR. Of over 150,000 clones listed, 90% are singletons. The sequenced sample was peripheral blood, obtained on day 0 of AZD1222 vaccination. These receptors came from an adult in good health. CDR3s include the opening cysteine and the closing phenylalanine or tryptophan. A D gene is named only where the DNA matches it firmly. Size is omitted from some rows. Given values are once, few, many or a class for expanded clones.

CDR3nt: TGCGCCAGCAGCCAAGCGTCGGCGACCTCCTACGAGCAGTACTTC
CDR3aa: CASSQASATSYEQYF
d_gene: -
j_gene: TRBJ2-7
abundance: -
v_gene: TRBV4-1

CDR3nt: TGTGCCAGCAGTGACTCGATACGGGGAGATACGCAGTATTTT
CDR3aa: CASSDSIRGDTQYF
d_gene: -
j_gene: TRBJ2-3
abundance: -
v_gene: TRBV6-4

CDR3nt: TGTGCCAGTAGTGAGGCGGCCAACAATCAGCCCCAGCATTTT
CDR3aa: CASSEAANNQPQHF
d_gene: -
j_gene: TRBJ1-5
abundance: -
v_gene: TRBV19

CDR3nt: TGCGCCAGCAGCCAAGACGGGCTGCGCCACAATGAGCAGTTCTTC
CDR3aa: CASSQDGLRHNEQFF
d_gene: -
j_gene: TRBJ2-1
abundance: few
v_gene: TRBV4-3

CDR3nt: TGTGCCAGCAGCCAAGTACGTACCTCTAGCGGGGGGACTAGCACAGATACGCAGTATTTT
CDR3aa: CASSQVRTSSGGTSTDTQYF
d_gene: TRBD2
j_gene: TRBJ2-3
abundance: -
v_gene: TRBV3-1/TRBV3-2

CDR3nt: TGTGCCAGCAGCTCCGGGAGGGCCCTCAATGAGCAGTTCTTC
CDR3aa: CASSSGRALNEQFF
d_gene: TRBD2
j_gene: TRBJ2-1
abundance: -
v_gene: TRBV11-2

CDR3nt: TGTGCCAGCAGGCAGGGGCCGAACACTGAAGCTTTCTTT
CDR3aa: CASRQGPNTEAFF
d_gene: -
j_gene: TRBJ1-1
abundance: -
v_gene: TRBV9

CDR3nt: TGTGCCAGCAGCCTCAGGGGGCCTGGGGCCAACGTCCTGACTTTC
CDR3aa: CASSLRGPGANVLTF
d_gene: TRBD1
j_gene: TRBJ2-6
abundance: -
v_gene: TRBV3-1/TRBV3-2

CDR3nt: TGTGCCAGTAGTTGGGGATACAATCAGCCCCAGCATTTT
CDR3aa: CASSWGYNQPQHF
d_gene: -
j_gene: TRBJ1-5
abundance: -
v_gene: TRBV19

CDR3nt: TGTGCCAGCAGCTCCCTGTTAGGGAACTACGAGCAGTACTTC
CDR3aa: CASSSLLGNYEQYF
d_gene: -
j_gene: TRBJ2-7
abundance: -
v_gene: TRBV7-2

CDR3nt: TGCGCCAGCAGCTTGGGGCAGGGCGAGCAGTACTTC
CDR3aa: CASSLGQGEQYF
d_gene: -
j_gene: TRBJ2-7
abundance: -
v_gene: TRBV5-1

CDR3nt: TGTGCCAGCAATGTGGGGTATTCGGATACGCAGTATTTT
CDR3aa: CASNVGYSDTQYF
d_gene: -
j_gene: TRBJ2-3
abundance: -
v_gene: TRBV3-1/TRBV3-2

CDR3nt: TGTGCCAGCTCACCAGTAGGATATGGCTACACCTTC
CDR3aa: CASSPVGYGYTF
d_gene: -
j_gene: TRBJ1-2
abundance: -
v_gene: TRBV18

CDR3nt: TGTGCCAGCAGCTTGGGAGCAGGGAGTTTTTCACCCCTCCACTTT
CDR3aa: CASSLGAGSFSPLHF
d_gene: -
j_gene: TRBJ1-6
abundance: -
v_gene: TRBV5-4

CDR3nt: TGCAGTGCTGGGGCTTTCAAAGCTTTCTTT
CDR3aa: CSAGAFKAFF
d_gene: -
j_gene: TRBJ1-1
abundance: -
v_gene: TRBV20-1

CDR3nt: TGTGCCAGCAGCGTAAGACTCCAAGAGACCCAGTACTTC
CDR3aa: CASSVRLQETQYF
d_gene: -
j_gene: TRBJ2-5
abundance: -
v_gene: TRBV9

CDR3nt: TGTGCCAGCAGTTCACCGGGACAGGGCTACTATGGCTACACCTTC
CDR3aa: CASSSPGQGYYGYTF
d_gene: TRBD1
j_gene: TRBJ1-2
abundance: -
v_gene: TRBV27

CDR3nt: TGTGCCAGCAGCTTGGCCGGGGAGCTGTTTTTT
CDR3aa: CASSLAGELFF
d_gene: -
j_gene: TRBJ2-2
abundance: -
v_gene: TRBV13

CDR3nt: TGTGCCAGCAGTTACTCGCTTGGGGGGGTGAACACTGAAGCTTTCTTT
CDR3aa: CASSYSLGGVNTEAFF
d_gene: -
j_gene: TRBJ1-1
abundance: -
v_gene: TRBV6-5

CDR3nt: TGCGCCAGCAGCTTCCAGACAGGGCCCGGGGAGCTGTTTTTT
CDR3aa: CASSFQTGPGELFF
d_gene: TRBD1
j_gene: TRBJ2-2
abundance: -
v_gene: TRBV5-1

CDR3nt: TGTGCCAGCAGCCAAGATTTTCAACGGGGGGCTAGGTACCAAGAGACCCAGTACTTC
CDR3aa: CASSQDFQRGARYQETQYF
d_gene: -
j_gene: TRBJ2-5
abundance: -
v_gene: TRBV3-1/TRBV3-2

CDR3nt: TGTGCCAGCAGCTTGGGCGCTAGCGGGGGAGGCTACGAGCAGTACTTC
CDR3aa: CASSLGASGGGYEQYF
d_gene: TRBD2
j_gene: TRBJ2-7
abundance: -
v_gene: TRBV11-2

CDR3nt: TGTGCCAGCAGTGACAATGGCGGCTATGGCTACACCTTC
CDR3aa: CASSDNGGYGYTF
d_gene: -
j_gene: TRBJ1-2
abundance: -
v_gene: TRBV2

CDR3nt: TGTGCCAGCACCGGACACGGCGGGGAGCTGTTTTTT
CDR3aa: CASTGHGGELFF
d_gene: -
j_gene: TRBJ2-2
abundance: -
v_gene: TRBV5-6

CDR3nt: TGTGCCAGCAGTCCCTCCCGGCAGAAGCAGTATTTT
CDR3aa: CASSPSRQKQYF
d_gene: -
j_gene: TRBJ2-3
abundance: -
v_gene: TRBV11-2

CDR3nt: TGTGCCAGCAGCCCGAACTACGAGCAGTACTTC
CDR3aa: CASSPNYEQYF
d_gene: -
j_gene: TRBJ2-7
abundance: -
v_gene: TRBV11-2

CDR3nt: TGTGCCATCAGCCAGGGACAGGGCATCCCCTATGGCTACACCTTC
CDR3aa: CAISQGQGIPYGYTF
d_gene: TRBD1
j_gene: TRBJ1-2
abundance: once
v_gene: TRBV10-3